These 19 T cell receptor beta chains share one sample of origin, sequenced in a study of Graves' ophthalmopathy and Graves' hyperthyroidism (dated by TCRdb to the late 2010s). TCRdb shows the sequencer as Illumina HiSeq 2000. For repertoire sequencing, the TCR beta CDR3 regions were amplified from RNA transcripts. HTBI primers and the Qiagen OneStep RT-PCR kit were used in a first-round RT-PCR, which was followed by a second-round multiplex PCR, size selection and purification. TCRdb itself trimmed the public reads at Q25 with fastp, ran MiXCR and retained productive beta chains. Rows with one shared CDR3 protein collapse into an entry with the most common genes and DNA. The sample includes roughly 1.1 million distinct CDR3 sequences, with less than 45% observed a single time. Around 10% of the sample lies in the top ten. Sequencing used peripheral blood or thyroid tissue (not recorded which). The receptor source for this set is an adult man with Graves' hyperthyroidism.

This clonotype showed up many times. The chain has TRBV7-6 and TRBJ1-6; D is undetermined. CDR1 SGHVS and CDR2 FNYEAQ come from the germline V gene. The CDR3 has 14 residues. V was cut by 5 bases and J by 15 bases, with 20 bases left in between. CDR3 coding DNA: TGTGCCAGCAGCCCCAGACTACAAGATCCTAGCCTCCACTTT. It codes for CASSPRLQDPSLHF.

This clonotype came up a few times. The chain joins TRBV12-3 or TRBV12-4 to TRBJ1-5; 9 bases match TRBD1. CDR3 size: 15 residues. V trimming: 2 bases; J trimming: 5 bases; junction bases outside the gene matches: 4. The CDR3 loop reads CASSLSGTGYQPQHF. The CDR3 bases are TGTGCCAGCAGTTTAAGTGGGACAGGGTATCAGCCCCAGCATTTT.

Here the CDR3 DNA reads TGTGCCAGCAGTCTCCAAACCGGGACAGGGACGTTAGAGACCCAGTACTTC. Translation gives CASSLQTGTGTLETQYF. This rearrangement joins TRBV2 to TRBJ2-5; 9 nucleotides align to TRBD1. J lost 4 bases, V lost 5 bases, and 14 bases had no gene match. The CDR3 runs 17 residues. The germline gives CDR1 SNHLY, CDR2 FYNNEI. Full variable domain (missing parts from reference TRBV2 and TRBJ2-5): EPEVTQTPSHQVTQMGQEVILRCVPISNHLYFYWYRQILGQKVEFLVSFYNNEISEKSEIFDDQFSVERPDGSNFTLKIRSTKLEDSAMYFCASSLQTGTGTLETQYFGPGTRLLVL.

About this clonotype itself: A read error may explain this, as a much larger clone is one base away. The gene calls are TRBV7-8 and TRBJ1-2, with D unresolved. Germline assignment: CDR1 SGHVS and CDR2 FQNEAQ. This CDR3 spans 14 amino acids. CDR3 amino acids: CARSLPGDLYGYTF. CDR3 DNA sequence: TGTGCCAGGAGCTTACCCGGTGACCTCTATGGCTACACCTTC.

The chain couples TRBV20-1 to TRBJ2-7; possible D gene TRBD1, 5 bases. The ends were cut back, 3 bases at V and 4 bases at J, with 19 bases in the middle. The length of the CDR3 is 15 residues. Germline V gene data show CDR1 as DFQATT and CDR2 as SNEGSKA (reference sequence). The CDR3 sequence is CSARVIAGHDYEQYF. The CDR3 DNA sequence: TGCAGTGCTAGGGTAATAGCAGGACACGATTACGAGCAGTACTTC.

Notes on this clonotype: Relative to the germline gene, one junction end is altered; a read error may explain this. V usage is TRBV6-2 or TRBV6-3 and J usage is TRBJ1-4; 12 bases map to TRBD1. The CDR3 runs to 15 residues. Germline assignment: CDR1 MNHEY and CDR2 SVGEGT. As DNA, the CDR3 is TGTGCCATCAGTGGGGGACAGGGGGCAAAGGAAAAACTGTTTTTT. Protein: CAISGGQGAKEKLFF.

This clonotype has a count of ten or more. The chain links TRBV25-1 to TRBJ1-3, with TRBD1 identical over 10 bases. The CDR3 spans 15 residues. J lost 2 bases, V lost 6 bases, and 4 bases had no gene match. In germline, CDR1 is MGHDK, CDR2 SYGVNS. CDR3 region: CASSRQGAAGNTIYF. The CDR3 DNA sequence: TGTGCCAGCAGCCGACAGGGGGCTGCTGGAAACACCATATATTTT.

This clonotype showed up many times. The chain has TRBV2 and TRBJ1-5; D unresolved. V dropped 2 bases and J dropped 7 bases, with 6 bases sitting between them. This CDR3 is built from 12 residues. Germline values: CDR1 SNHLY, CDR2 FYNNEI. The CDR3, as DNA: TGTGCCAGCAGTGAATCTCTCCAGCCCCAGCATTTT. Its protein is CASSESLQPQHF.

This clonotype was recorded many times. V gene TRBV5-1 combines with J gene TRBJ2-7; 10 nucleotides align to TRBD1. The CDR3 runs 14 residues. V shed 3 bases and J 5 bases; nucleotides not matched to a gene: 5. Germline loops: CDR1 SGHRS, CDR2 YFSETQ. CDR3 sequence reads: CASSSGQGKHEQYF. The DNA of the CDR3 is TGCGCCAGCAGCTCGGGACAGGGGAAACACGAGCAGTACTTC.

This chain joins TRBV12-3 or TRBV12-4 and TRBJ1-1, with D hard to call. The CDR3 runs to 14 residues. The V end was cut by 6 bases, the J end by 1 base, with 12 bases between. CDR3 sequence reads: CASSHTWENTEAFF. In DNA, the CDR3 is TGTGCCAGCAGCCACACATGGGAGAACACTGAAGCTTTCTTT.

The V and J genes are TRBV9 and TRBJ2-2, with D unclear. Trimming stripped 0 bases from V and 4 bases from J, with 16 bases between. There are 17 residues in the CDR3. The V gene's germline CDR1 is SGDLS and CDR2 YYNGEE. CDR3: CASSVASPHSVTGELFF. CDR3 coding DNA: TGTGCCAGCAGCGTAGCGTCCCCTCATTCCGTCACCGGGGAGCTGTTTTTT.

This clonotype was recorded many times. J is TRBJ1-6 and V is TRBV5-1; D remains unclear. This CDR3 spans 15 amino acids. With 4 bases removed from V and 4 bases from J, the gap between germline ends came to 12 bases. Germline assignment: CDR1 SGHRS and CDR2 YFSETQ. The CDR3 nucleotides are TGCGCCAGCAGCGCCCGGCAGGATTATAATTCACCCCTCCACTTT. It encodes CASSARQDYNSPLHF. The variable domain in full, completed from reference TRBV5-1 and TRBJ1-6, reads KAGVTQTPRYLIKTRGQQVTLSCSPISGHRSVSWYQQTPGQGLQFLFEYFSETQRNKGNFPGRFSGRQFSNSRSEMNVSTLELGDSALYLCASSARQDYNSPLHFGNGTRLTVT.

A remark on this clonotype: A much larger clone sits a single nucleotide away, making a read error possible. V and J are TRBV7-8 and TRBJ2-5; 8 bases agree with TRBD1. Germline assignment: CDR1 SGHVS and CDR2 FQNEAQ. This CDR3 has 16 amino acids. The CDR3 loop reads CASSLVRGPFRETKYF. The CDR3 region has the DNA TGTGCCAGCAGCTTAGTCAGGGGGCCATTTCGGGAGACCAAGTACTTC. The whole variable domain, filled in from reference TRBV7-8 and TRBJ2-5, reads GAGVSQSPRYKVAKRGQDVALRCDPISGHVSLFWYQQALGQGPEFLTYFQNEAQLDKSGLPSDRFFAERPEGSVSTLKIQRTQQEDSAVYLCASSLVRGPFRETKYFGPGTRLLVL.

The chain employs TRBV12-3 or TRBV12-4 and TRBJ2-2, with a possible D match to TRBD1 (6 bases). V dropped 6 bases and J dropped 1 base, with 15 bases sitting between them. This CDR3 has 16 amino acids. The CDR3: CASSRDTGMNTGELFF. The CDR3 DNA reads as TGTGCCAGCAGCCGGGACACTGGAATGAACACCGGGGAGCTGTTTTTT.

V gene TRBV7-6 combines with J gene TRBJ1-6, with 8 bases fitting TRBD1. V was pared by 6 bases and J by 7 bases, with 5 bases of the junction left unmatched. The CDR3 extends over 14 amino acids. Per germline, CDR1 SGHVS and CDR2 FNYEAQ. In DNA, the CDR3 is TGTGCCAGCAGGAGGACAGGGAGAAATTCACCCCTCCACTTT. This sequence encodes CASRRTGRNSPLHF.

This chain links TRBV20-1 with TRBJ2-7; D is unclear. CDR3 length: 13 amino acids. V was pared by 7 bases and J by 4 bases, with 17 bases between. Germline V gene lookup returns CDR1 DFQATT and CDR2 SNEGSKA (reference sequence). As DNA, the CDR3 is TGCAGTGTCCCCCCCTGGGGTTTTTACGAGCAGTACTTC. Protein product: CSVPPWGFYEQYF.

The CDR3 sequence: CASSSSSRTGVSYEQYF. The DNA of the CDR3 is TGTGCCAGCAGCTCCTCCTCCCGGACAGGGGTGTCCTACGAGCAGTACTTC. V is TRBV7-9 and J is TRBJ2-7; 9 positions match TRBD1. This CDR3 contains 17 residues. Germline CDR1 SEHNR, CDR2 FQNEAQ (reference sequence). V gave up 4 bases and J gave up 1 base; unmatched junction bases: 11.

The table lists this clonotype with many counts. The chain recombines TRBV2 with TRBJ1-1; TRBD1 agrees at 10 bases. The CDR3 covers 15 residues. V gave up 2 bases and J gave up 2 bases; unmatched junction bases: 2. Germline-derived CDR1 and CDR2 are SNHLY and FYNNEI. Here the CDR3 DNA reads TGTGCCAGCAGTGAACGGGACAGGGGAAACACTGAAGCTTTCTTT. Translation: CASSERDRGNTEAFF.

This clonotype has ten or more counts. The chain recombines TRBV5-6 with TRBJ2-5; maybe TRBD2 (5 bases). The CDR3 has 13 amino acids. V gave up 4 bases and J gave up 4 bases, with 11 bases separating them. Per the germline V gene, CDR1 is SGHDT and CDR2 is YYEEEE. As DNA, the CDR3 is TGTGCCAGCAGCGCAACTAGAAGAGAGACCCAGTACTTC. The encoded protein is CASSATRRETQYF.